Below, 8 T cell receptor beta chains from the same sample are listed, as sequenced in a study of cytomegalovirus exposure and HLA in healthy donors. Use of 60 Vbeta and 13 Jbeta primers characterized the PCR. Clones were read by immunoSEQ multiplex PCR, and TCRdb kept only the in-frame ones, dropping some. Of 35,000 to 45,000 clones listed, 70% to 85% are singletons. Material for sequencing was PBMCs. The source is a young woman in good health and CMV-seropositive.

The chain is built from TRBV6-4 and TRBJ1-2, with a weak D call TRBD1 (5 bases). This CDR3 has 13 amino acids. Trimming stripped 0 bases from V and 7 bases from J, with 9 bases between. CDR1 is MRHNA and CDR2 is SNTAGT in the germline V gene. The CDR3 DNA reads as TGTGCCAGCAGTGACTCGGGGCGTGGTGGCTACACCTTC. Amino acids: CASSDSGRGGYTF.

The chain combines TRBV6-6 with TRBJ2-1; 7 nucleotides agree with TRBD1. CDR1 MNHNY and CDR2 SVGAGI come from the germline V gene (reference sequence). The CDR3 has 14 amino acids. Trimming at V came to 6 bases and at J to 2 bases, leaving 4 bases not matched to a gene. CDR3 in DNA: TGTGCCAGCAGGAGGGGGCCCCCCTACAATGAGCAGTTCTTC. As protein: CASRRGPPYNEQFF.

This rearrangement joins TRBV6-1 to TRBJ2-5; 10 bases align to TRBD1. The J call is doubtful: the DNA matches TRBJ2-7 better. Germline CDR1 is MNHNS and CDR2 is SASEGT. This CDR3 is built from 13 residues. The CDR3 sequence is CASKRQGAYEQYF. CDR3 DNA: TGTGCCAGCAAAAGACAGGGGGCTTACGAGCAGTACTTC.

This sequence joins TRBV7-3 and TRBJ1-6, with 8 bases identical to TRBD1. The CDR3 has 15 residues. The ends lost 2 bases at V and 7 bases at J; junction bases unmatched: 4. Germline CDR1 reads SGHTA; CDR2 reads FQGTGA. CDR3 in DNA: TGTGCCAGCAGCTTATCACAGGGGGACAATTCACCCCTCCACTTT. Translation gives CASSLSQGDNSPLHF.

The chain couples TRBV5-1 to TRBJ2-7, with D tentatively TRBD2 (6 bases). The CDR3 loop spans 12 amino acids. Germline CDR1 SGHRS, CDR2 YFSETQ. The V gene lost 4 bases and the J gene lost 4 bases, with 9 bases spanning the gap. The CDR3 spells CASSRDSYEQYF. CDR3 sequence (DNA): TGCGCCAGCAGCAGGGACTCGTACGAGCAGTACTTC.

V gene TRBV15 combines with J gene TRBJ2-3, with 8 positions matching TRBD2. Trimming removed 4 bases from V and 4 bases from J; junction bases left unmatched: 10. The CDR3 extends over 16 amino acids. Looked up from germline, CDR1 is LNHNV and CDR2 is YYDKDF (reference sequence). The CDR3 loop is CATSTQAGVSADTQYF. The CDR3 nucleotides read TGTGCCACCAGCACCCAAGCGGGAGTGAGTGCAGATACGCAGTATTTT.

The chain uses TRBV6-5 and TRBJ2-7; 9 bases align to TRBD2. CDR1 MNHEY and CDR2 SVGAGI come from the germline V gene. CDR3 length: 14 amino acids. Trimming took 6 bases from V and 0 from J; bases not matched to a gene: 3. The CDR3 DNA follows: TGTGCCAGCAGCCTAGCGGGGAGCTCCTACGAGCAGTACTTC. This codes for CASSLAGSSYEQYF.

The chain has TRBV7-8 and TRBJ2-3, with D hard to call. Germline V gene data show CDR1 as SGHVS and CDR2 as FQNEAQ. Trimming left V 5 bases short and J 3 bases short, with 12 bases between. CDR3 length: 14 residues. This CDR3 is CASSPRGATDTQYF. CDR3 DNA sequence: TGTGCCAGCAGCCCGCGAGGCGCTACAGATACGCAGTATTTT.